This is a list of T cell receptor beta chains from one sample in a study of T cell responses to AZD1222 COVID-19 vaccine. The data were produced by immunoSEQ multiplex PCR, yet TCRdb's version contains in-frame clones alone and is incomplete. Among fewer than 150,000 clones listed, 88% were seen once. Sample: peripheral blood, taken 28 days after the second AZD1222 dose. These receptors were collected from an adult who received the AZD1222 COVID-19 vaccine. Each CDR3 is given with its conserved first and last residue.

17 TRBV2 CASGVDRRLTAKNIQYF
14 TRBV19 CASSPRQGYQPQHF
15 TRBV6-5 CASSYSRTGGTEAFF
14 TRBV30 CAWNPDGGHSPLHF
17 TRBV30 CAHRAGDPYIGNSPLHF
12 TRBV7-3 CATQLGPGKAFF
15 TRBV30 CAWSQGRLAQETQYF
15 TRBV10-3 CAISDGGSLTDTQYF
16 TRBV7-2 CASSLGRDRVVFGYTF
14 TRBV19 CASHRSGRHNEQFF
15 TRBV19 CASSILARQDYGYTF
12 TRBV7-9 CASDAGSYEQYF
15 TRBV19 CASREGRGSLNGYTF
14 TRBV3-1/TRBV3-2 CASSPILGIYGYTF
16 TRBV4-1 CASSQGFSGAYNEQFF
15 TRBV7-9 CASSLSSRGPETQYF
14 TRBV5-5 CASSLPGRNTEAFF
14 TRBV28 CASTPGQETSPLHF